This is a list of T cell receptor beta chains from one sample in a study of blood T cell repertoires in COVID-19. Measured with immunoSEQ multiplex PCR; TCRdb has only the in-frame clones, and not every one. The data hold tens of thousands of clones, with 82% observed a single time. The specimen sequenced was peripheral blood. Source of these receptors: a human donor in a cohort sampled during active COVID-19. CDR3s include the opening cysteine and the closing phenylalanine or tryptophan. The D gene is left open where the match is weak. A row's size may be missing; if present it is once, few, many or a size class.

>TRBV11-2|13|once|TRBJ2-7|.
TGTGCCAGCAGCTTCCCGGGGGACTACGAGCAGTACTTC
CASSFPGDYEQYF
>TRBV5-1|15|.|TRBJ2-2|.
TGCGCCAGCAGGCAGGGGTTTGTAAACACCGGGGAGCTGTTTTTT
CASRQGFVNTGELFF
>TRBV10-3|12|once|TRBJ2-7|.
TGTGCCATCAGTGAGTCAAGAGACGAGCAGTACTTC
CAISESRDEQYF
>TRBV4-3|11|.|TRBJ1-4|.
TGCGCCAGCAGCCAAGCCGGGGAACTGTTTTTT
CASSQAGELFF
>TRBV18|16|.|TRBJ2-5|.
TGTGCCAGCTCACCACCCCGTCGGGACACTCAAGAGACCCAGTACTTC
CASSPPRRDTQETQYF
>TRBV7-9|13|once|TRBJ1-5|.
TGTGCCAGCAGCTTAGAAGCGGACCAGCCCCAGCATTTT
CASSLEADQPQHF
>TRBV20-1|15|.|TRBJ1-4|.
TGCAGTGCTAGTCGGACACTTGCAACTAATGAAAAACTGTTTTTT
CSASRTLATNEKLFF
>TRBV5-4|13|once|TRBJ2-5|.
TGTGCCAGCAGGTCTGGTCAGGAAGAGACCCAGTACTTC
CASRSGQEETQYF
>TRBV6-2/TRBV6-3|15|.|TRBJ1-3|TRBD1
TGTGCCAGCAGTTGGGACAGGGCGACTGGAAACACCATATATTTT
CASSWDRATGNTIYF
>TRBV10-2|13|.|TRBJ2-3|TRBD2
TGCGCCAGTGGACTAGCGGGGGCAGATACGCAGTATTTT
CASGLAGADTQYF
>TRBV30|15|.|TRBJ2-7|TRBD1
TGTGCCTGGAGAGAACTCCGGGACAGGACCTACGAGCAGTACTTC
CAWRELRDRTYEQYF
>TRBV6-6|13|.|TRBJ2-2|.
TGTGCCAGCAGCCGCGGGGTGGGCGGGGAGCTGTTTTTT
CASSRGVGGELFF
>TRBV4-2|17|few|TRBJ2-5|TRBD2
TGTGCCAGCAGCCAAGAAGGGTGGCTAGCGGAGGAAGAGACCCAGTACTTC
CASSQEGWLAEEETQYF
>TRBV10-1|12|.|TRBJ1-1|.
TGCGCCAGCAGTGACTTGAACACTGAAGCTTTCTTT
CASSDLNTEAFF